The clone carrying this T cell receptor beta chain turned up a few times. The antigen is undetermined. Germline V gene lookup returns CDR1 SGHTA and CDR2 FQGTGA. The CDR3 is made up of 14 amino acids. Trimming removed 4 bases from V and 5 bases from J, with 13 bases in between. Primed by a sample-barcoded 5' primer and a J-beta primer mix, a second PCR proceeded for about 7 to 12 cycles. Every cDNA molecule carried a tag from a template-switch adaptor bearing 12 random nucleotides. Each CDR3 protein gets one entry after TCRdb re-called the 5' RACE reads with MiXCR. The sample has over 1,500,000 distinct CDR3 sequences; roughly 49% are singletons. This sample is drawn from a study of blood T cells in healthy people across ages. Study-wide results and limits: Among long-lived donors, naive CD4+ cells were more numerous and diversity higher than in aged donors.

The specimen sequenced was blood. The chain recombines TRBV7-3 with TRBJ2-3; D might be TRBD1 (5 bases). This receptor was identified in a woman aged 40-49 years in good health. The CDR3: CASSSGNLVDTQYF. As DNA, the CDR3 is TGTGCCAGCAGCTCAGGGAACTTGGTAGATACGCAGTATTTT.